This TCR beta chain was documented in a study of blood T cell repertoires in COVID-19. The repertoire was sequenced with immunoSEQ multiplex PCR; TCRdb's copy has only in-frame clones and lacks some. The repertoire consists of over 65,000 clones, with around 86% occurring once and the leading ten covering 27%. The sequence was collected from a middle-aged man with active or convalescent COVID-19. Sequencing was done on a sample of peripheral blood.

The CDR3 nucleotides read TGTGCCAGCAGCCTGACAGGGGGCGAAGAGACCCAGTACTTC. Encoded protein: CASSLTGGEETQYF. The chain couples TRBV3-1 (or the pseudogene TRBV3-2) to TRBJ2-5, with TRBD1 matching over 10 bases. This CDR3 region has 14 residues. J gave up 3 bases and V 4 bases, and 2 bases lay outside the gene matches. Germline loops: CDR1 LGHDT, CDR2 YNNKEL (reference sequence).